This is a list of T cell receptor beta chains from one sample in a study of cytomegalovirus exposure and HLA in healthy donors. The data were produced by immunoSEQ multiplex PCR, yet TCRdb's version contains in-frame clones alone and is incomplete. The table has more than 150,000 clones, approximately 81% seen once. The sequencing input was PBMCs. The source is a man over 45 in good health and CMV-seropositive. Each CDR3 is given with its conserved first and last residue. D genes are given only for firm matches. Rows give clone size only sometimes, using once, few, many, or a class for an expanded clone.

v_gene: TRBV6-5
j_gene: TRBJ2-7
abundance: NA
d_gene: TRBD2
CDR3nt: TGTGCCAGCACTCGGGGGGGGTCGTTAGCCTACGAGCAGTACTTC
CDR3aa: CASTRGGSLAYEQYF

v_gene: TRBV25-1
j_gene: TRBJ2-3
abundance: NA
d_gene: NA
CDR3nt: TGTGCCAGCAGTGAGGGAGGCGGAGATACGCAGTATTTT
CDR3aa: CASSEGGGDTQYF

v_gene: TRBV7-2
j_gene: TRBJ1-1
abundance: few
d_gene: TRBD1
CDR3nt: TGTGCCAGCAGCACGCAGGGGGCGACCACTGAAGCTTTCTTT
CDR3aa: CASSTQGATTEAFF

v_gene: TRBV5-1
j_gene: TRBJ1-1
abundance: NA
d_gene: TRBD1
CDR3nt: TGCGCCAGCAGCCCCGACCCCCCAGGGGGCGGGTCGAACACTGAAGCTTTCTTT
CDR3aa: CASSPDPPGGGSNTEAFF

v_gene: TRBV7-8
j_gene: TRBJ2-2
abundance: NA
d_gene: NA
CDR3nt: TGTGCCAGCAGTCCGTTCGGGGCGAACACCGGGGAGCTGTTTTTT
CDR3aa: CASSPFGANTGELFF

v_gene: TRBV9
j_gene: TRBJ2-3
abundance: once
d_gene: NA
CDR3nt: TGTGCCAGCAGCGTAAATCCAGCAGATACGCAGTATTTT
CDR3aa: CASSVNPADTQYF

v_gene: TRBV7-8
j_gene: TRBJ1-3
abundance: NA
d_gene: TRBD1
CDR3nt: TGTGCCAGCGGACAGGGGGTTGTTGGAAACACCATATATTTT
CDR3aa: CASGQGVVGNTIYF

v_gene: TRBV2
j_gene: TRBJ2-3
abundance: NA
d_gene: NA
CDR3nt: TGTGCCAGCAGTTATGGCCCGGGAGCTGGCACAGATACGCAGTATTTT
CDR3aa: CASSYGPGAGTDTQYF

v_gene: TRBV6-5
j_gene: TRBJ1-4
abundance: few
d_gene: NA
CDR3nt: TGTGCCAGCAGTGACAGGCCCAATGAAAAACTGTTTTTT
CDR3aa: CASSDRPNEKLFF

v_gene: TRBV5-1
j_gene: TRBJ2-5
abundance: NA
d_gene: TRBD2
CDR3nt: TGCGCCAGCAGCCGGACTAGCGGGTTCCAAGAGACCCAGTACTTC
CDR3aa: CASSRTSGFQETQYF